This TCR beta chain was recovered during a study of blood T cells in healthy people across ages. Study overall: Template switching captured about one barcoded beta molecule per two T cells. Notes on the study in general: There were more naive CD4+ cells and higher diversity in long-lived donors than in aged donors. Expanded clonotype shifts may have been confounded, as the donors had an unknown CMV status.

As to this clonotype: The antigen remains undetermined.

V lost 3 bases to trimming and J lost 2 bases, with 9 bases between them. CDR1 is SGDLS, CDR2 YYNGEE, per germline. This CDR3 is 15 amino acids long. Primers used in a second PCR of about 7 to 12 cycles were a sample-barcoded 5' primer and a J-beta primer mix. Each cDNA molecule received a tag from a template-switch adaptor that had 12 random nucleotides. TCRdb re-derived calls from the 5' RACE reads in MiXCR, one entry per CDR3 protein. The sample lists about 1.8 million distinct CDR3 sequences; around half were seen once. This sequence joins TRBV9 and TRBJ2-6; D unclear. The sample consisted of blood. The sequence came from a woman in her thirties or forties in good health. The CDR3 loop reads CASSGPSAGANVLTF. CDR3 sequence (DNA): TGTGCCAGCAGCGGCCCGTCCGCTGGGGCCAACGTCCTGACTTTC.